This T cell receptor (beta chain) was retrieved from a study of blood T cell repertoires in COVID-19. Study context: Italy, Spain and the United States were the sources of the convalescent and acute COVID-19 samples. T cells, B-cell-depleted T cells, or PBMCs provided the cDNA or gDNA that served as material.

Under the authors' procedure: Reference gene primer amplification yielded estimated nucleated cell counts. Libraries were prepared by immunoSEQ multiplex PCR; TCRdb keeps only in-frame clonotypes and omits some of them. V, J and clone size are taken as reported in that table, and D and trimming were inferred from the DNA itself. The sample has more than 200,000 clones; roughly 84% are singletons. V was pared by 2 bases and J by 4 bases, with 2 bases of the junction left unmatched. The CDR3 loop spans 15 amino acids. Germline V CDR1 and CDR2: MNHEY, SVGAGI. Source material: peripheral blood. The sequence came from a man in his fifties or sixties with acute or convalescent COVID-19. The chain links TRBV6-5 to TRBJ2-3; 11 nucleotides match TRBD2. The CDR3 bases are TGTGCCAGCAGTTACGGGACTAGCGGTGCAGATACGCAGTATTTT. Translated, it gives CASSYGTSGADTQYF.